The 26 T cell receptor beta chains given below trace back to one sample, sequenced in a study of blood T cell repertoires in COVID-19. TCRdb's table, derived via immunoSEQ multiplex PCR, lists solely in-frame clones and lacks some. The data show approximately 300,000 clones, with 90% seen just once and 2.6% held by the top ten. The sample consisted of PBMCs or T cells enriched from blood (not recorded which). These receptor sequences come from a man aged 55 to 70 who had recovered from COVID-19.

V and J are TRBV12-3 or TRBV12-4 and TRBJ2-7; D possibly corresponds to TRBD1 (5 bases). The CDR3 is 13 amino acids. Trimming left V 7 bases short and J 7 bases short, with 17 bases between. The CDR3 here is CASTPGRVGEQYF. As DNA, the CDR3 is TGTGCCAGCACCCCCGGCAGGGTAGGTGAGCAGTACTTC.

This CDR3 is CASSGSGGQGLYDTQYF. For the CDR3, the DNA is TGTGCCAGCAGCGGATCCGGAGGACAGGGGCTATATGATACGCAGTATTTT. The chain links TRBV9 to TRBJ2-3, with 9 nucleotides matching TRBD1. The germline gives CDR1 SGDLS, CDR2 YYNGEE. CDR3 size: 17 residues. V gave up 3 bases and J gave up 6 bases; unmatched junction bases: 14.

The chain uses TRBV11-2 and TRBJ1-4, with D tentatively TRBD1 (6 bases). Germline V gene sequence: CDR1 SGHAT, CDR2 FQNNGV. Trimming pared 1 base from V and 0 bases from J, leaving 18 bases between. The CDR3 totals 19 residues. CDR3 region: CASSLGRGIERTTNEKLFF. CDR3 DNA sequence: TGTGCCAGCAGCTTAGGCAGGGGAATTGAGAGAACAACTAATGAAAAACTGTTTTTT. Looking up the rest from reference TRBV11-2 and TRBJ1-4 gives the full variable domain: EAGVAQSPRYKIIEKRQSVAFWCNPISGHATLYWYQQILGQGPKLLIQFQNNGVVDDSQLPKDRFSAERLKGVDSTLKIQPAKLEDSAVYLCASSLGRGIERTTNEKLFFGSGTQLSVL.

The CDR3 is CATRRGNEQFF. The DNA of the CDR3 is TGTGCCACCCGTAGAGGGAATGAGCAGTTCTTC. The chain recombines TRBV19 with TRBJ2-1, with a tentative D call TRBD2 (5 bases). This CDR3 has 11 amino acids. Per germline, CDR1 LNHDA and CDR2 SQIVND (reference sequence). Trimming shortened V by 10 bases and J by 7 bases, and 11 bases separated the two germline ends.

This chain links TRBV7-3 with TRBJ2-7; 8 bases fit TRBD1. Germline loops: CDR1 SGHTA, CDR2 FQGTGA. The trim removed 4 bases at V and 6 bases at J, leaving 8 bases unmatched. The CDR3 covers 14 residues. CDR3 loop: CASSSSGGRGEQYF. The CDR3 coding sequence is TGTGCCAGCAGCTCCTCAGGGGGCCGGGGCGAGCAGTACTTC.

The chain couples TRBV9 to TRBJ1-3; 9 bases map to TRBD1. This CDR3 region has 16 residues. V shed 0 bases and J 4 bases; nucleotides not matched to a gene: 5. Germline V gene data show CDR1 as SGDLS and CDR2 as YYNGEE. The CDR3 DNA reads as TGTGCCAGCAGCGTAGTGAGAGGGACAGGGGGAAACACCATATATTTT. This sequence encodes CASSVVRGTGGNTIYF.

This clone occurred once. In nucleotides, the CDR3 is TGTGCCAGCAGCCAAGAGATCACTAGCGGGAGGGCCGGGGCCTTCGACGAGCAGTACTTC. It codes for CASSQEITSGRAGAFDEQYF. The chain has TRBV4-2 and TRBJ2-7, with 13 positions matching TRBD2. Germline CDR1 is LGHNA and CDR2 is YNFKEQ. This CDR3 spans 20 amino acids. V shed 0 bases and J 5 bases; nucleotides not matched to a gene: 16.

The chain carries TRBV7-8 and TRBJ1-1; D is undetermined. Germline V gives CDR1 SGHVS, CDR2 FQNEAQ. CDR3 length: 14 residues. The V end lost 1 base, the J end lost 1 base, and 7 bases lay between the germline ends. The CDR3 DNA reads as TGTGCCAGCAGCTTAGTCCCCAAGAACACTGAAGCTTTCTTT. As protein: CASSLVPKNTEAFF. Using reference TRBV7-8 and TRBJ1-1 for the parts outside the CDR3, the full variable domain is GAGVSQSPRYKVAKRGQDVALRCDPISGHVSLFWYQQALGQGPEFLTYFQNEAQLDKSGLPSDRFFAERPEGSVSTLKIQRTQQEDSAVYLCASSLVPKNTEAFFGQGTRLTVV.

V and J are TRBV19 and TRBJ1-1; the match to TRBD1 covers 8 bases. Trimming cost V 6 bases and J 5 bases; bases outside gene matches: 11. The CDR3 is 15 residues long. Germline V gene lookup returns CDR1 LNHDA and CDR2 SQIVND (reference sequence). This CDR3 is CASSRPGQARTEAFF. The CDR3 DNA is TGTGCCAGTAGCCGCCCGGGACAGGCAAGGACTGAAGCTTTCTTT.

Note on this clone: The junction differs from germline at one of its ends, possibly a read error. The CDR3 is CASSALGATGELFF. Written as DNA, the CDR3 is TGTGCTAGCAGCGCCTTAGGGGCTACCGGGGAGCTGTTTTTT. The rearrangement uses TRBV7-7 and TRBJ2-2; D might be TRBD1 (5 bases). CDR3 length: 14 residues. The V gene's germline CDR1 is SSHAT and CDR2 FNYEAQ (reference sequence).

The chain joins TRBV27 to TRBJ2-7; a possible D gene is TRBD1 (5 bases). The germline CDR1 and CDR2 sequences are MNHEY and SMNVEV (reference sequence). Trimming removed 11 bases from V and 3 bases from J, with 17 bases in between. The CDR3 is 13 residues long. DNA of the CDR3: TGTGCCGCAAAGCAGGGATTGGGCTACGAGCAGTACTTC. As protein: CAAKQGLGYEQYF.

The chain links TRBV29-1 to TRBJ2-4; D gene unclear. In germline, CDR1 is SQVTM, CDR2 ANQGSEA. This CDR3 is 13 amino acids long. Trimming removed 4 bases from V and 0 bases from J, with 7 bases in between. The CDR3 sequence is CSVGPLAKNIQYF. DNA of the CDR3: TGCAGCGTTGGTCCCCTAGCCAAAAACATTCAGTACTTC.

The genes are TRBV19 and TRBJ2-3; a possible D gene is TRBD2 (5 bases). Per germline, CDR1 LNHDA and CDR2 SQIVND (reference sequence). Trimming took 5 bases from V and 6 from J, leaving 18 bases between them. The length of the CDR3 is 15 residues. In DNA, the CDR3 is TGTGCCAGTAGTGGAGGTTGGAAGCCGTCGGATACGCAGTATTTT. This codes for CASSGGWKPSDTQYF.

The gene calls are TRBV5-8 and TRBJ2-2; D perhaps matches TRBD1 (6 bases). The CDR3 is made up of 16 amino acids. V lost 3 bases, J lost 4 bases, and 16 bases lay in between. Germline V gives CDR1 SGHTS, CDR2 YDEGEE. CDR3 in DNA: TGTGCCAGCAGCTCTGTACAGGGAAGGGCCACCGGGGAGCTGTTTTTT. It is translated as CASSSVQGRATGELFF. The full variable domain, rest sourced from reference TRBV5-8 and TRBJ2-2, is EAGVTQSPTHLIKTRGQQATLRCSPISGHTSVYWYQQALGLGLQFLLWYDEGEERNRGNFPPRFSGRQFPNYSSELNVNALELEDSALYLCASSSVQGRATGELFFGEGSRLTVL.

This chain links TRBV24-1 with TRBJ2-7; D is possibly TRBD1 (6 bases). The germline V gene encodes CDR1 KGHDR and CDR2 SFDVKD. V lost 10 bases and J 3 bases, leaving 15 bases between the germline ends. The CDR3 spans 13 residues. The CDR3 nucleotides are TGTGCCACTATGGGGGCAGGAGACTACGAGCAGTACTTC. Amino acids: CATMGAGDYEQYF.

The chain carries TRBV4-1 and TRBJ2-1; a weak D match, TRBD2 (6 bases). V lost 1 base and J lost 5, with 12 bases in between. The CDR3 sequence is 15 residues long. CDR1 is MGHRA and CDR2 is YSYEKL in the germline V gene. For the CDR3, the DNA is TGCGCCAGCAGCCAAGTCCTAGCGCGTAACAATGAGCAGTTCTTC. Its protein is CASSQVLARNNEQFF.

The J gene is TRBJ2-5, the V gene TRBV5-1; D is ambiguous. The CDR3 runs to 12 residues. Germline CDR1 reads SGHRS; CDR2 reads YFSETQ. Trimming stripped 4 bases from V and 2 bases from J, with 6 bases between. The DNA of the CDR3 is TGCGCCAGCAGCCAGAAACAAGAGACCCAGTACTTC. Protein: CASSQKQETQYF.

This clone was observed once. V and J are TRBV4-1 and TRBJ2-6, with D perhaps TRBD1 (6 bases). CDR3 length: 15 residues. The germline V and J ends were trimmed by 5 bases and 4 bases, with 12 bases remaining between them. Germline loops: CDR1 MGHRA, CDR2 YSYEKL. The CDR3 nucleotides read TGCGCCAGCAGCACACAGGGAACCGGGGCCAACGTCCTGACTTTC. Amino acids: CASSTQGTGANVLTF.

The rearrangement links TRBV6-5 to TRBJ2-1; TRBD2 is a possible D gene (6 bases). This CDR3 has 12 amino acids. V lost 7 bases and J lost 7, with 11 bases in between. Germline loops: CDR1 MNHEY, CDR2 SVGAGI. The CDR3 sequence: CASTRERNEQFF. The CDR3 DNA reads TGTGCCAGCACCCGGGAGAGGAATGAGCAGTTCTTC.

The chain carries TRBV6-1 and TRBJ2-1; the match to TRBD2 covers 12 bases. This CDR3 is built from 16 residues. V dropped 3 bases and J dropped 14; count of bases not matched to a gene: 14. Germline V CDR1 and CDR2: MNHNS, SASEGT. DNA of the CDR3: TGTGCCAGCAGTGACCAGGGGCCCGGGACTAGCGGGTATAAGTTCTTC. It yields the protein CASSDQGPGTSGYKFF.

The chain links TRBV5-1 to TRBJ1-5; D remains ambiguous. This CDR3 is 15 amino acids long. V was shortened by 0 bases and J by 0 bases, with 7 bases between the two germline ends. The germline V gene has CDR1 SGHRS and CDR2 YFSETQ. CDR3 region: CASSLGQYSNQPQHF. The CDR3 DNA reads as TGCGCCAGCAGCTTGGGCCAGTATAGCAATCAGCCCCAGCATTTT.

DNA of the CDR3: TGTGCCAGCAGTTCCGGGACAGGGGGCACCGGGGAGCTGTTTTTT. Amino acid sequence: CASSSGTGGTGELFF. This sequence joins TRBV2 and TRBJ2-2, with TRBD1 identical over 11 bases. V gave up 5 bases and J gave up 4 bases; unmatched junction bases: 3. This CDR3 has 15 residues. Germline V gene data show CDR1 as SNHLY and CDR2 as FYNNEI. Using reference TRBV2 and TRBJ2-2 for the parts outside the CDR3, the full variable domain is EPEVTQTPSHQVTQMGQEVILRCVPISNHLYFYWYRQILGQKVEFLVSFYNNEISEKSEIFDDQFSVERPDGSNFTLKIRSTKLEDSAMYFCASSSGTGGTGELFFGEGSRLTVL.

This rearrangement joins TRBV27 to TRBJ1-5; 7 bases are shared with TRBD1. The CDR3 sequence is 15 residues long. The ends lost 3 bases at V and 2 bases at J; junction bases unmatched: 4. The germline V gene encodes CDR1 MNHEY and CDR2 SMNVEV (reference sequence). The CDR3 DNA is TGTGCCAGCAGTTTCGGGACAGATGGCAATCAGCCCCAGCATTTT. It specifies CASSFGTDGNQPQHF.

This clone was seen just once. This rearrangement joins TRBV5-4 to TRBJ2-7, with D possibly matching TRBD2 (5 bases). The CDR3 length is 15 residues. The ends were cut back, 1 base at V and 0 bases at J, with 11 bases in the middle. The germline CDR1 and CDR2 sequences are SGHNT and YYREEE (reference sequence). The CDR3 nucleotides are TGTGCCAGCAGCTTGAGTCTGGGGAGCTCCTACGAGCAGTACTTC. Amino acid sequence: CASSLSLGSSYEQYF.

The CDR3 is CASSFGLAEETQYF. The DNA of the CDR3 is TGTGCCAGCAGCTTCGGCCTAGCGGAAGAGACCCAGTACTTC. The rearrangement uses TRBV11-3 and TRBJ2-5; 7 bases match TRBD2. J gave up 3 bases and V 3 bases, and 4 bases lay outside the gene matches. The V gene's germline CDR1 is SGHNT and CDR2 YENEEA. The CDR3 spans 14 residues. The full variable domain, rest sourced from reference TRBV11-3 and TRBJ2-5, is EAGVVQSPRYKIIEKKQPVAFWCNPISGHNTLYWYLQNLGQGPELLIRYENEEAVDDSQLPKDRFSAERLKGVDSTLKIQPAELGDSAVYLCASSFGLAEETQYFGPGTRLLVL.

The chain links TRBV28 to TRBJ2-5, with D tentatively TRBD1 (6 bases). V was pared by 7 bases and J by 5 bases, with 11 bases between. The CDR3 runs 12 residues. Germline CDR1 reads MDHEN; CDR2 reads SYDVKM. CDR3 amino acids: CASNERGETQYF. CDR3 DNA sequence: TGTGCCAGCAACGAAAGGGGGGAGACCCAGTACTTC. Variable domain in full (rest from reference TRBV28 and TRBJ2-5): DVKVTQSSRYLVKRTGEKVFLECVQDMDHENMFWYRQDPGLGLRLIYFSYDVKMKEKGDIPEGYSVSREKKERFSLILESASTNQTSMYLCASNERGETQYFGPGTRLLVL.